Below, 10 T cell receptor beta chains from the same sample are listed, as sequenced in a study of graft-versus-host responses after intestinal transplantation. These receptors have no identified antigens. Sequenced by immunoSEQ multiplex PCR; TCRdb stores in-frame clones only, minus some. Counted here are nearly 110,000 clones, 87% occurring once; the ten biggest clones make up about 0.73%. This material consisted of unstimulated CD4+ T cells sorted from spleen or lymph node cells, taken before transplant. The receptors here all came from a human donor who was the organ donor for an intestinal transplant.

The chain's CDR3 is CASSLVTTRGTGELFF. The CDR3 DNA sequence: TGCGCCAGCAGCTTGGTGACGACTAGGGGGACCGGGGAGCTGTTTTTT. V usage is TRBV5-1 and J usage is TRBJ2-2; D may correspond to TRBD1 or TRBD2 (6 bases each). V dropped 0 bases and J dropped 5 bases, with 14 bases sitting between them. Germline CDR1 SGHRS, CDR2 YFSETQ. CDR3 size: 16 residues.

This rearrangement joins TRBV28 to TRBJ1-1, with TRBD1 matching 9 bases. The V and J ends lost 4 bases and 1 base, in that order; junction bases with no gene match: 7. The CDR3 has 16 residues. Germline V gene sequence: CDR1 MDHEN, CDR2 SYDVKM. CDR3 amino acids: CASSSHLGQGNTEAFF. The DNA of the CDR3 is TGTGCCAGCAGTTCGCACTTGGGACAGGGGAACACTGAAGCTTTCTTT. Drawing the rest from reference TRBV28 and TRBJ1-1, the complete variable domain is DVKVTQSSRYLVKRTGEKVFLECVQDMDHENMFWYRQDPGLGLRLIYFSYDVKMKEKGDIPEGYSVSREKKERFSLILESASTNQTSMYLCASSSHLGQGNTEAFFGQGTRLTVV.

V usage is TRBV30 and J usage is TRBJ1-1; D unclear. The germline V and J ends were trimmed by 0 bases and 4 bases, with 12 bases remaining between them. Germline assignment: CDR1 GTSNPN and CDR2 SVGIG (reference sequence). CDR3 length: 14 amino acids. In DNA form, the CDR3 reads TGTGCCTGGAGTGTGATCGGTCTGAGCACTGAAGCTTTCTTT. Protein: CAWSVIGLSTEAFF.

V usage is TRBV5-1 and J usage is TRBJ1-2, with D possibly TRBD1 on 6 matching bases. This CDR3 comprises 16 residues. Germline V CDR1 and CDR2: SGHRS, YFSETQ. V lost 0 bases to trimming and J lost 8 bases, with 20 bases between them. CDR3 region: CASSLGGGARFTGYTF. CDR3 DNA sequence: TGCGCCAGCAGCTTGGGAGGGGGGGCGAGGTTTACGGGCTACACCTTC.

This chain connects TRBV7-2 to TRBJ2-3; TRBD2 agrees at 8 bases. Trimming removed 8 bases from V and 3 bases from J; junction bases left unmatched: 13. The V gene's germline CDR1 is SGHTA and CDR2 FQGNSA. The CDR3 covers 16 residues. DNA for the CDR3: TGTGCCAGCGGCCCACGGGGGGGCCGTGGGACAGATACGCAGTATTTT. This gives the protein CASGPRGGRGTDTQYF. Full variable domain (remainder filled in from reference TRBV7-2 and TRBJ2-3): GAGVSQSPSNKVTEKGKDVELRCDPISGHTALYWYRQSLGQGLEFLIYFQGNSAPDKSGLPSDRFSAERTGGSVSTLTIQRTQQEDSAVYLCASGPRGGRGTDTQYFGPGTRLTVL.

On this clone itself: Compared with germline, one end of the junction differs, possibly owing to a read error. The same CDR3 also results from other DNA sequences found in this sample. The rearrangement joins TRBV2 to TRBJ1-3, with D possibly TRBD1 on 6 matching bases. In germline, CDR1 is SNHLY, CDR2 FYNNEI. The CDR3 totals 13 residues. The CDR3 bases are TGTGCCAGCGGGCGGGGGCCGGGAAATACCATATATTTT. Protein product: CASGRGPGNTIYF.

The chain is built from TRBV7-6 and TRBJ1-1; 9 bases map to TRBD1. With 3 bases clipped from V and 3 bases from J, the junction kept 2 bases outside the gene matches. CDR3 length equals 14 residues. Germline lookup yields CDR1 SGHVS and CDR2 FNYEAQ. The CDR3 coding sequence is TGTGCCAGCAGCTTTGGGACAGGGTACACTGAAGCTTTCTTT. Translation: CASSFGTGYTEAFF.

V gene TRBV18 combines with J gene TRBJ2-2, with TRBD2 matching 7 bases. After removal of 1 base from V and 4 bases from J, the junction contained 6 bases not matched to a gene. This CDR3 has 16 amino acids. The germline CDR1 and CDR2 sequences are KGHSH and LQKENI. The CDR3 spells CASSPRESGVTGELFF. As DNA, the CDR3 is TGTGCCAGCTCACCACGAGAAAGCGGGGTCACCGGGGAGCTGTTTTTT. Complete variable domain (other parts from reference TRBV18 and TRBJ2-2): NAGVMQNPRHLVRRRGQEARLRCSPMKGHSHVYWYRQLPEEGLKFMVYLQKENIIDESGMPKERFSAEFPKEGPSILRIQQVVRGDSAAYFCASSPRESGVTGELFFGEGSRLTVL.

The chain carries TRBV5-1 and TRBJ1-1, with D unclear. This CDR3 has 13 residues. The ends were cut back, 4 bases at V and 7 bases at J, with 14 bases in the middle. CDR1 SGHRS and CDR2 YFSETQ come from the germline V gene. Here the CDR3 DNA reads TGCGCCAGCAGCCTTACACTGAAGGATGAAGCTTTCTTT. Its translation is CASSLTLKDEAFF.

Regarding this clone: Within the sample, other DNA sequences also encode this same CDR3. The V gene is TRBV7-2, the J gene TRBJ1-1; the D gene is possibly TRBD1 (5 bases). Germline V gene data show CDR1 as SGHTA and CDR2 as FQGNSA. CDR3 size: 15 residues. V gave up 2 bases and J gave up 5 bases, with 15 bases separating them. CDR3: CASSLMGTGGTEAFF. The CDR3 coding sequence is TGTGCCAGCAGCTTAATGGGAACTGGGGGAACTGAAGCTTTCTTT.